Listed below are T cell receptor beta chains from one sample, sequenced in a study of cytomegalovirus exposure and HLA in healthy donors. The assay was immunoSEQ multiplex PCR, and TCRdb's table has in-frame clones only and misses some. Of 84,000 or so clones in the sample, around 62% were seen once. The sample was PBMCs. These receptors all stem from a woman in her twenties or thirties in good health and CMV-seropositive. Both conserved end residues are part of each CDR3. The D gene is left open where the match is weak. Size is omitted from some rows. Given values are once, few, many or a class for expanded clones.

- | TRBD2 | 14 | TRBJ2-5 | TRBV18 | TGTGCCAGCTCACCCGGGACTAACCAAGAGACCCAGTACTTC | CASSPGTNQETQYF
- | TRBD2 | 15 | TRBJ2-1 | TRBV7-2 | TGTGCCAGCAGCTTAGTTAGCGGGGGGTACAATGAGCAGTTCTTC | CASSLVSGGYNEQFF
- | - | 14 | TRBJ2-5 | TRBV7-9 | TGTTCCAGCAGCTTAGGTGGCAGTCAAGAGACCCAGTACTTC | CSSSLGGSQETQYF
- | - | 15 | TRBJ1-5 | TRBV19 | TGTGCCAGTATTCGGGCCCCGGGGAGCAATCAGCCCCAGCATTTT | CASIRAPGSNQPQHF
- | TRBD1 | 14 | TRBJ2-5 | TRBV29-1 | TGCAGCGCCGTGGGACAGACCCTTGGGGCGACCCAGTACTTC | CSAVGQTLGATQYF
- | - | 13 | TRBJ2-3 | TRBV11-2 | TGTGCCAGCAGCCGGATTAGCGCAGATACGCAGTATTTT | CASSRISADTQYF
- | - | 10 | TRBJ1-2 | TRBV28 | TGTGCCAGCAGATCGTTGGGCTACACCTTC | CASRSLGYTF
once | TRBD1 | 14 | TRBJ1-2 | TRBV5-1 | TGCGCCAGCAGCTCGGGACAGTATAGGGTAGGCTACACCTTC | CASSSGQYRVGYTF
- | TRBD1 | 15 | TRBJ2-3 | TRBV2 | TGTGCCAGCAGCAGACAGGGCCTTAGCACAGATACGCAGTATTTT | CASSRQGLSTDTQYF
- | - | 14 | TRBJ1-4 | TRBV5-6 | TGTGCCAGCAGCTTGCGAGGGGGGGGTGAAAAACTGTTTTTT | CASSLRGGGEKLFF
- | - | 14 | TRBJ2-1 | TRBV6-5 | TGTGCCAGCAGTTTTCGAAGGGAGATCTATGAGCAGTTCTTC | CASSFRREIYEQFF
- | - | 14 | TRBJ2-5 | TRBV10-1 | TGCGCCAGCAGTGCCCGCGCGGGGCAAGAGACCCAGTACTTC | CASSARAGQETQYF
- | - | 15 | TRBJ2-1 | TRBV7-2 | TGTGCCAGCAGCTTAGCGGGGGGGCACTACAATGAGCAGTTCTTC | CASSLAGGHYNEQFF
- | TRBD1 | 15 | TRBJ1-5 | TRBV7-2 | TGTGCCAGCAGCCCAAGGACAGGGTTTGATCAGCCCCAGCATTTT | CASSPRTGFDQPQHF
- | - | 14 | TRBJ1-2 | TRBV6-1 | TGTGCCAGCAGTGAGGCAGCTTCTAACTATGGCTACCCCTTC | CASSEAASNYGYPF
- | TRBD1 | 14 | TRBJ1-2 | TRBV25-1 | TGTGCCAGCCAGGAGGCAGGGGGCGAATATGGCTACACCTTC | CASQEAGGEYGYTF
- | - | 15 | TRBJ2-3 | TRBV7-5 | TGTGCCAGAAGCTTAAGGCAGGTTAGCACAGATACGCAGTATTTT | CARSLRQVSTDTQYF
- | - | 14 | TRBJ1-4 | TRBV7-2 | TGTGCCAGCAGCTTAGTACGCGGTAATGAAAAACTGTTTTTT | CASSLVRGNEKLFF
few | TRBD2 | 19 | TRBJ2-6 | TRBV7-3 | TGTGCCAGCAGCTTAAGTCAAGCGGGGGAATTGCCTGGGGCCAACGTCCTGACTTTC | CASSLSQAGELPGANVLTF
- | - | 19 | TRBJ1-2 | TRBV6-1 | TGTGCCAGCAGTGAATATCAGGATGGCAGGGGTTTTACTAACTATGGCTACCCCTTC | CASSEYQDGRGFTNYGYPF
- | - | 12 | TRBJ1-1 | TRBV11-2 | TGTGCCAGCAGCTTAGTCCGGAGTGAAGCTTTCTTT | CASSLVRSEAFF
- | TRBD1 | 17 | TRBJ1-2 | TRBV28 | TGTGCCAGCAGTTTATGGGGGCAGGGGGCGGCTAACTATGGCTACACCTTC | CASSLWGQGAANYGYTF
few | TRBD2 | 14 | TRBJ2-7 | TRBV5-4 | TGTGCCAGCAGCACGGGACTAGCGGGGCACGAGCAGTACTTC | CASSTGLAGHEQYF
- | - | 14 | TRBJ1-2 | TRBV19 | TGTGCCAGTAGTCCGACCCCGGGAGGATTTGGCTACACCTTC | CASSPTPGGFGYTF
- | - | 16 | TRBJ2-7 | TRBV7-9 | TGTGCCAGCAGCCATGATGGGGGCCTAAGCTCCTACGAGCAGTACTTC | CASSHDGGLSSYEQYF
- | TRBD1 | 16 | TRBJ1-1 | TRBV15 | TGTGCCACCAGAGTCGGCACAGGGGCCATAAACACTGAAGCTTTCTTT | CATRVGTGAINTEAFF
- | - | 13 | TRBJ1-1 | TRBV4-3 | TGCGCCAGCAGCCAAGTAGAAAACACTGAAGCTTTCTTT | CASSQVENTEAFF
- | - | 13 | TRBJ1-2 | TRBV7-2 | TGTGCCAGCAGCTTAGTGTCGGGCTATGGCTACACCTTC | CASSLVSGYGYTF
once | TRBD2 | 19 | TRBJ2-1 | TRBV18 | TGTGCCAGCTCACATGGGCTAGCGGGGGTCAGGAGCTCCTACAATGAGCAGTTCTTC | CASSHGLAGVRSSYNEQFF
- | - | 14 | TRBJ2-7 | TRBV18 | TGTGCCAGCTCACCTTTGGACACCCACCTCGAGCAGTACTTC | CASSPLDTHLEQYF
few | - | 16 | TRBJ2-4 | TRBV5-1 | TGCGCCAGCAGCTTGGATATTTACGGGGCCAAAAACATTCAGTACTTC | CASSLDIYGAKNIQYF
- | TRBD1 | 15 | TRBJ2-7 | TRBV6-1 | TGTGCCAGCACAGGAGGACAGGGAAGGGTCTACGAGCAGTACTTC | CASTGGQGRVYEQYF
few | TRBD1 | 15 | TRBJ2-7 | TRBV7-3 | TGTGCCAGCAGCTTAATGGGACAGGGAACCGACGAGCAGTACTTC | CASSLMGQGTDEQYF
- | - | 16 | TRBJ2-2 | TRBV11-2 | TGTGCCAGCACCATCCCCCGGACAGAGAACACCGGGGAGCTGTTTTTT | CASTIPRTENTGELFF
- | TRBD1 | 13 | TRBJ1-2 | TRBV5-1 | TGCGCCAGCACCGAGACAGGGGGCTATGGCTACACCTTC | CASTETGGYGYTF
- | - | 16 | TRBJ2-7 | TRBV4-1 | TGCGCCAGCAGCCAAGGGTCAGTCCAGGGAATCTGCGAGCAGTACTTC | CASSQGSVQGICEQYF
- | TRBD2 | 15 | TRBJ2-5 | TRBV5-4 | TGTGCCAGCACTGACGGGGGGGCCAGCCAAGAGACCCAGTACTTC | CASTDGGASQETQYF
- | - | 16 | TRBJ1-2 | TRBV4-2 | TGTGCCAGCAGCCAAAAGGAACAGATATCTAACTATGGCTACACCTTC | CASSQKEQISNYGYTF
- | - | 11 | TRBJ2-1 | TRBV2 | TGTGCCAGCGGAGCATACAATGAGCAGTTCTTC | CASGAYNEQFF
few | - | 18 | TRBJ2-6 | TRBV21-1 | TGTGCCAGCAGCGCATTCCGGGACACCAACTCTGGGGCCAACGTCCTGACTTTC | CASSAFRDTNSGANVLTF
- | TRBD2 | 15 | TRBJ2-1 | TRBV27 | TGTGCCAGCAGTTTGGGACTAGCGGTTAACAATGAGCAGTTCTTC | CASSLGLAVNNEQFF
- | TRBD1 | 18 | TRBJ1-5 | TRBV29-1 | TGCAGCGTGTTAACCGGGACAGGGGGCCCTTATAGCAATCAGCCCCAGCATTTT | CSVLTGTGGPYSNQPQHF
once | - | 15 | TRBJ2-5 | TRBV19 | TGTGCCAGTAGTATAGTTGCAGCGGAGCAAGAGACCCAGTACTTC | CASSIVAAEQETQYF
- | - | 12 | TRBJ2-7 | TRBV6-5 | TGTGCCAGCAGCGAGGACACCTACGAGCAGTACTTC | CASSEDTYEQYF
- | TRBD1 | 16 | TRBJ2-2 | TRBV11-3 | TGTGCCAGCAGCTCCGGACAGGGGGCGGGCACCGAGGAGCTGTTTTTT | CASSSGQGAGTEELFF
- | TRBD1 | 13 | TRBJ2-3 | TRBV2 | TGTGCCAGCAACCGGGACAGAACAGATACGCAGTATTTT | CASNRDRTDTQYF
- | TRBD1 | 15 | TRBJ2-7 | TRBV6-1 | TGTGCCAGCAGTGGTCCCGGGACAGGGTCCTACGAGCAGTACTTC | CASSGPGTGSYEQYF
- | TRBD1 | 13 | TRBJ1-2 | TRBV6-1 | TGTGCCAGCGGACGGACAGGGGCCTATGGCTACACCTTC | CASGRTGAYGYTF
- | TRBD1 | 14 | TRBJ1-5 | TRBV6-1 | TGTGCCAGCAGCCGGGACAGGCAAATTCAGCCCCAGCATTTT | CASSRDRQIQPQHF
- | TRBD1 | 14 | TRBJ1-2 | TRBV6-5 | TGTGCCAGCAGAGAGACAGGGGCTAACTATGGCTACACCTTC | CASRETGANYGYTF